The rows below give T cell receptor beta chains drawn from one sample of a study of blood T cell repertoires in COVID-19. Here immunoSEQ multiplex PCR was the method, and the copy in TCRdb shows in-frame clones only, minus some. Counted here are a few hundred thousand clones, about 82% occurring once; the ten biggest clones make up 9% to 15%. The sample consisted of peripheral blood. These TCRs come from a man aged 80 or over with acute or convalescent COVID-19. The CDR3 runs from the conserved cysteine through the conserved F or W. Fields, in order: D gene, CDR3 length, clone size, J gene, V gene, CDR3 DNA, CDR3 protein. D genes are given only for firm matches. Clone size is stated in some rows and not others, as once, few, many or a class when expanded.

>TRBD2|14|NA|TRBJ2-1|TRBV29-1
TGCAGCGCTTACCCAGCGGGAGGCCAACCCCAGCAGTTCTTC
CSAYPAGGQPQQFF
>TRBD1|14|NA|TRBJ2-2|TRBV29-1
TGCAGCGCCCTGGACAGGGCTCTCACCGGGGAGCTGTTTTTT
CSALDRALTGELFF
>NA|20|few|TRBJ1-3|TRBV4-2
TGTGCCAGCAGCCAAGATAGGGGAGTAGCGGGGGCACCCACTGGAAACACCATATATTTT
CASSQDRGVAGAPTGNTIYF
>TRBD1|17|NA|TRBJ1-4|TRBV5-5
TGTGCCAGCAGCGTGGGACAGTTGATCGCAACTAATGAAAAACTGTTTTTT
CASSVGQLIATNEKLFF
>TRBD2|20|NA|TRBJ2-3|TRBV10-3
TGTGCCATCAGTGAGTTCGGGACTAGCGGGGGGGCCGGTCAGGCAGATACGCAGTATTTT
CAISEFGTSGGAGQADTQYF
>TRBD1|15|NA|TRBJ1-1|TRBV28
TGTGCCAGCAGTATAGGGGGACAGGGAAGGGCTGAAGCTTTCTTT
CASSIGGQGRAEAFF
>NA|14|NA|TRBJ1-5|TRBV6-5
TGTGCCAGCATTCCAGGGAATAGCAATCAGCCCCAGCATTTT
CASIPGNSNQPQHF
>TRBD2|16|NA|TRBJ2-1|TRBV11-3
TGTGCCAGCAGCTCCTCGGGAGCGGGAGGGGTCCATGAGCAGTTCTTC
CASSSSGAGGVHEQFF
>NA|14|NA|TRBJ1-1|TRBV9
TGTGCCAGCAGCGTAGCCCCCAAGAACACTGAAGCTTTCTTT
CASSVAPKNTEAFF
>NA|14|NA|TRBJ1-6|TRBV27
TGTGCCAGCAGTCTTCAGCGGGCCGGGCGACCCCTCCACTTT
CASSLQRAGRPLHF
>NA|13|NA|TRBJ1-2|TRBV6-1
TGTGCCAGCAGTGAGCAGGAGGGCTATGGCTACACCTTC
CASSEQEGYGYTF
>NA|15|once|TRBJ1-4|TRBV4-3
TGCGCCAGCAGCCACGAGGGAGGGGGAAGAGAAAAACTGTTTTTT
CASSHEGGGREKLFF
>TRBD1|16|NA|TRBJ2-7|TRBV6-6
TGTGCCAGCAGTTACGAGACAGGGGGGAGCTCCTACGAGCAGTACTTC
CASSYETGGSSYEQYF
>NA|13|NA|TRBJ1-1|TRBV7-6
TGTGCCAGCAGCTTATCGCGGGACACTGAAGCTTTCTTT
CASSLSRDTEAFF
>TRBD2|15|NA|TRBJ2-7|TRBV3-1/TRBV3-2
TGTGCCAGCAGCCATTATGGGACTAGCTTCCTCGAGCAGTACTTC
CASSHYGTSFLEQYF